The entry below describes one T cell receptor (beta chain). Its antigen is unknown. TCR beta CDR3 amplification used RNA transcripts. HTBI primers primed a first-round RT-PCR, and a second-round multiplex PCR followed. One entry per CDR3 protein results from TCRdb running MiXCR on the multiplex PCR reads. The table includes over a million distinct CDR3 sequences, about two fifths detected once. This sample is part of a study of Graves' ophthalmopathy and Graves' hyperthyroidism. The length of the CDR3 is 15 residues. CDR1 and CDR2 from the germline V gene are MDHEN and SYDVKM. V was pared by 6 bases and J by 4 bases, with 8 bases of the junction left unmatched. Whole-study results and caveats: Appearing in blood as well were most expanded thyroid clonotypes above 0.001 frequency. Classification of ophthalmopathy versus stable hyperthyroidism by a 13-signature model yielded 85% to 90% sensitivity and around 81% specificity.

The chain has TRBV28 and TRBJ2-7; 11 nucleotides line up with TRBD1. The sequence derives from an adult man with Graves' hyperthyroidism. What was sequenced was peripheral blood or thyroid tissue (not recorded which). The DNA for the CDR3 is TGTGCCAGCAGCCCCTCACGGGACAGGGGGTACGAGCAGTACTTC. Translating it yields CASSPSRDRGYEQYF.